This is a list of T cell receptor beta chains from one sample in a study of beta chain features in type 1 diabetes. Some clones are missing from TCRdb's copy, which holds only in-frame ones; the method was immunoSEQ multiplex PCR. The sample records around 280,000 clones, approximately 15% being singletons. Sequenced: naive CD4+ T cells from blood. These TCRs come from a man aged 18 to 30 with type 1 diabetes. The CDR3 runs from the conserved cysteine through the conserved F or W. Each record gives: V gene, clone size, J gene, D gene, CDR3 DNA, CDR3 protein. The D gene is left open where the match is weak. Not every row has a clone size; where given, it reads once, few, many or a size class.

TRBV14	-	TRBJ1-2	TRBD1	TGTGCCAGCAGCCGGTACGGGACAGGTTATGGCTACACCTTC	CASSRYGTGYGYTF
TRBV7-9	-	TRBJ1-2	-	TGTGCCAGCAGCCCCCCGGACACGGATCTCTATGGCTACACCTTC	CASSPPDTDLYGYTF
TRBV15	few	TRBJ2-1	-	TGTGCCACCAGCAGAGAGGGGACTGGAGAGCAGTTCTTC	CATSREGTGEQFF
TRBV18	-	TRBJ2-7	TRBD2	TGTGCCAGCTCGGGGACTAGCGGCTACGAGCAGTACTTC	CASSGTSGYEQYF
TRBV12-5	few	TRBJ2-3	TRBD1	TGTGCTAGTGGACAGGGACAGGGAGTAGATACGCAGTATTTT	CASGQGQGVDTQYF
TRBV6-4	few	TRBJ2-3	-	TGTGCCAGCAGTGTAGAGGGCAGTAGCACAGATACGCAGTATTTT	CASSVEGSSTDTQYF
TRBV7-6	-	TRBJ2-3	-	TGTGCCAGCAGTCCTGCCAGGGGAGCAGATACGCAGTATTTT	CASSPARGADTQYF
TRBV2	few	TRBJ1-5	TRBD1	TGTGCCAGCACTAGGGACAGGGGGGATCAGCCCCAGCATTTT	CASTRDRGDQPQHF
TRBV5-4	few	TRBJ2-5	TRBD2	TGTGCCAGCAGCACACTAGCGGGGAGTGGAGAGACCCAGTACTTC	CASSTLAGSGETQYF
TRBV7-9	-	TRBJ2-3	TRBD1	TGTGCCAGCAGCTCGGGACAGAGGATCGCAGATACGCAGTATTTT	CASSSGQRIADTQYF
TRBV9	few	TRBJ2-3	-	TGTGCCAGCAGCGTAGCCGGGGCAGATACGCAGTATTTT	CASSVAGADTQYF
TRBV4-3	few	TRBJ2-1	-	TGCGCCAGCAGCCAAGAGATAGTTCAACAGGCCGGTCGGAATGAGCAGTTCTTC	CASSQEIVQQAGRNEQFF
TRBV27	-	TRBJ2-4	TRBD1	TGTGCCAGCAGTTTATCGACAGGGGACATTCAGTACTTC	CASSLSTGDIQYF
TRBV18	few	TRBJ2-7	-	TGTGCCAGCTCAAAGGCGGGCCGCGCCTACGAGCAGTACTTC	CASSKAGRAYEQYF
TRBV5-1	few	TRBJ2-1	-	TGCGCCAGCAGCTTGGTAGCAGTTAACAATGAGCAGTTCTTC	CASSLVAVNNEQFF
TRBV7-7	few	TRBJ2-5	-	TGTGCCAGCAGCCCCCTGGAGCCCCAAGAGACCCAGTACTTC	CASSPLEPQETQYF
TRBV28	-	TRBJ1-1	-	TGTGCCAGCAGTCCTCGAAGGGGGACACCGAACACTGAAGCTTTCTTT	CASSPRRGTPNTEAFF
TRBV9	few	TRBJ2-1	TRBD2	TGTGCCAGCAGCGTAGTTTTTTCGGGAGGGTGGGGCAATGAGCAGTTCTTC	CASSVVFSGGWGNEQFF
TRBV30	few	TRBJ2-3	TRBD1	TGTGCCTGGAGTGTATTAGGGGGCCGGGGCACAGATACGCAGTATTTT	CAWSVLGGRGTDTQYF
TRBV10-2	few	TRBJ2-4	-	TGCGCCAGCAGTGAGGGGAGACGAGCGGAAAACATTCAGTACTTC	CASSEGRRAENIQYF
TRBV5-1	once	TRBJ1-4	-	TGCGCCAGCAGCTGGGGCCCGGGGGATGAAAAACTGTTTTTT	CASSWGPGDEKLFF
TRBV28	few	TRBJ1-6	-	TGTGCCAGCAGCCACGGGGGGGGAAGTAGGTCACCCCTCCACTTT	CASSHGGGSRSPLHF
TRBV11-2	-	TRBJ2-7	-	TGTGCCAGCAGCTTAATGGGCCAGCCACCCTACGAGCAGTACTTC	CASSLMGQPPYEQYF
TRBV29-1	-	TRBJ2-7	TRBD2	TGCAGCGCGGGGGGACTAGGTTCCTACGAGCAGTACTTC	CSAGGLGSYEQYF
TRBV6-1	few	TRBJ2-1	-	TGTGCCAGCAGTAACGCACGACCCGGGGATGAGCAGTTCTTC	CASSNARPGDEQFF
TRBV28	-	TRBJ2-3	-	TGTGCCAGCAGTTTCTCCAGGGACACAGATACGCAGTATTTT	CASSFSRDTDTQYF
TRBV5-4	-	TRBJ1-2	-	TGTGCCAGCAGCTTCCCGACAGACTATGGCTACACCTTC	CASSFPTDYGYTF
TRBV5-4	few	TRBJ2-1	TRBD1	TGTGCCAGCAGAGGACAGGACTACAATGAGCAGTTCTTC	CASRGQDYNEQFF
TRBV5-1	-	TRBJ2-5	TRBD2	TGCGCCAGCAGCCAGGGACTAGCGGGAGGTCTACCGGCCGGAGAGACCCAGTACTTC	CASSQGLAGGLPAGETQYF
TRBV18	-	TRBJ2-3	TRBD2	TGTGCCAGCTCACCAAGGACTAGCGGGGGGAAAGATACGCAGTATTTT	CASSPRTSGGKDTQYF
TRBV9	-	TRBJ2-5	TRBD1	TGTGCCAGCAGCGTCCGACAGGGCGAGAAAGAGACCCAGTACTTC	CASSVRQGEKETQYF
TRBV30	-	TRBJ2-7	-	TGTGCCTGGAGACCCCGCCAGGGCCTTACCTACGAGCAGTACTTC	CAWRPRQGLTYEQYF
TRBV27	few	TRBJ2-7	TRBD2	TGTGCCAGCAGCCGCCGACTAGCGGGTAGCTACGAGCAGTACTTC	CASSRRLAGSYEQYF
TRBV14	-	TRBJ2-7	-	TGTGCCAGCAGCCAAGATTCGGGAAGGCTAGAGGCGTACTTC	CASSQDSGRLEAYF
TRBV30	-	TRBJ1-5	-	TGTGCCTGGAGTGTCCGTAGCAATCAGCCCCAGCATTTT	CAWSVRSNQPQHF
TRBV28	-	TRBJ2-7	-	TGTGCCAGCAGTTTCGGCTACGAGCAGTACTTC	CASSFGYEQYF
TRBV6-5	few	TRBJ2-2	-	TGTGCCAGCAGGCCCGGGGGTGGGTTT	CASRPGGGF
TRBV5-1	-	TRBJ1-1	TRBD1	TGCGCCAGCAGCTTGATGGGACAGGGGGACACTGAAGCTTTCTTT	CASSLMGQGDTEAFF
TRBV5-1	-	TRBJ2-7	TRBD2	TGCGCCAGCAGCTTGGCTAGCGGGAGGGCCGCCGAGCAGTACTTC	CASSLASGRAAEQYF
TRBV5-4	few	TRBJ2-3	-	TGTGCCAGCAGCCCTAGAGAAGATACGCAGTATTTT	CASSPREDTQYF
TRBV4-3	few	TRBJ2-7	TRBD2	TGCGCCAGCAGCCAAGCCCCCGGGGGGAGCGGGGGGCCCTGGGAGCAGTACTTC	CASSQAPGGSGGPWEQYF
TRBV5-6	-	TRBJ2-7	-	TGTGCCAGCAGCTTGTTTCCCTACAGAGACGAGCAGTACTTC	CASSLFPYRDEQYF
TRBV4-3	few	TRBJ2-7	TRBD2	TGCGCCAGCAGCCAAGATCAAAGCGGGGCCTACGAGCAGTACTTC	CASSQDQSGAYEQYF
TRBV5-1	few	TRBJ2-3	TRBD1	TGCGCCAGCAGCCCAGGACAGGGGGCTGATACGCAGTATTTT	CASSPGQGADTQYF
TRBV18	few	TRBJ2-5	TRBD2	TGTGCCAGCTCACCACGATCTCTAGCGGGAGCCGAGACCCAGTACTTC	CASSPRSLAGAETQYF
TRBV18	few	TRBJ2-1	TRBD2	TGTGCCAGCTCACCTACGACTAGCGGGGACTACAATGAGCAGTTCTTC	CASSPTTSGDYNEQFF
TRBV30	few	TRBJ1-1	-	TGTGCCTGGAGTCGGGGATCCACTGAAGCTTTCTTT	CAWSRGSTEAFF
TRBV4-1	-	TRBJ2-5	TRBD2	TGCGCCAGCAGCCAACGCGGACTAGCGGGGGGGAAGGAGACCCAGTACTTC	CASSQRGLAGGKETQYF
TRBV25-1	few	TRBJ2-5	TRBD2	TGTGCCAGCAGATTTGCGGGGGAAGAGACCCAGTACTTC	CASRFAGEETQYF
TRBV7-9	-	TRBJ2-3	-	TGTGCCAGCACCTCCGGAGGCCCAGCAGATACGCAGTATTTT	CASTSGGPADTQYF
TRBV6-5	-	TRBJ1-2	-	TGTGCCAGCGGCCGCGAGCAGGGCTATGGCTACACCTTC	CASGREQGYGYTF
TRBV29-1	-	TRBJ1-2	-	TGCAGCGTTGGTTTCCGAAGGGGGGGCTATGGCTACACCTTC	CSVGFRRGGYGYTF